This T cell receptor beta chain comes out of a study of shared clonotypes between healthy human individuals. Across the whole study: The study enrolled two women and three men aged 18 to 49. Study-wide results and caveats: Large depth notwithstanding, sorted-subset sequencing proved incomplete by rarefaction. Some clonotypes were shared by all four sorted-subset donors, while others were not shared. The non-shared ones had lower generation probabilities than the shared ones.

The method was immunoSEQ multiplex PCR; TCRdb's version includes in-frame clones alone and lacks a portion of them. The sample consists of about 2 million clones, roughly 94% of them appearing once. Notes on this clone: Its antigen remains unidentified.

The CDR3 is 12 residues long. Germline CDR1 SGHRS, CDR2 YFSETQ. V gave up 5 bases and J gave up 4 bases, with 6 bases separating them. Investigators divided CD4+ cells into CD45RA+ naive and CD45RA-negative memory subsets. The receptor's source is a man younger than 30 in good health. The chain links TRBV5-1 to TRBJ1-4; unclear D gene. Material: naive CD4+ T cells sorted from blood. As to subset: CD45RA+ positively selected. CDR3 loop: CASRISNEKLFF. In DNA, the CDR3 is TGCGCCAGCAGAATCAGTAATGAAAAACTGTTTTTT.